This T cell receptor beta chain was found in a study of circulating CD8 cells and anti-PD-1 response in melanoma. For the study at large: Of some 13 patients, seven got anti-PD-1 first and six had prior therapy.

By share, this clonotype counts as medium-sized. TCR libraries were prepared from approximately 15 ng of total RNA with the QIAseq Immune Repertoire TCR panel. Using its own MiXCR run on the reads, TCRdb lists one record per CDR3 protein. The sample holds 2,400 or so distinct CDR3 sequences, 6% to 7% seen once. Four subsets defined by PD-1 and/or TIGIT were sorted from live CD3+CD8+TCRalphabeta+ cells. This sample comprised CD8+ T cells from PBMCs, obtained at baseline or after one month of anti-PD-1 therapy (not recorded which). This receptor was identified in a human donor with melanoma.

This CDR3 is CASSVGSRGASYEQYF. For the CDR3, the DNA is TGTGCCAGCAGCGTAGGGTCAAGGGGGGCCTCCTACGAGCAGTACTTC. The genes are TRBV9 and TRBJ2-7; D could derive from TRBD1 or TRBD2 (6 bases each). Germline CDR1 and CDR2: SGDLS and YYNGEE. Trimming pared 0 bases from V and 0 bases from J, leaving 13 bases between. CDR3 length equals 16 residues.